These 27 T cell receptor beta chains were all obtained from the same sample, sequenced in a study of beta chain features in type 1 diabetes. Study observations and caveats: Among all four CD4+ subsets, Type 1 diabetes patients had TCRB CDR3s that were moderately but significantly shorter.

The antigens these receptors bind are not known. Every bit of the isolated RNA underwent reverse transcription, so sequencing read expressed TCRB transcripts. Produced via immunoSEQ multiplex PCR; TCRdb's table is partial and in-frame only. This sample has hundreds of thousands of clones, with roughly 13% found just once. Source material: naive CD4+ T cells from blood. The receptors were gathered from a woman between 18 and 29 years old with type 1 diabetes.

The table lists this clone with a few counts. The rearrangement links TRBV2 to TRBJ2-1, with TRBD2 matching 8 bases. Germline CDR1 reads SNHLY; CDR2 reads FYNNEI. V shed 4 bases, J shed 9 bases, and the junction held 8 bases outside the gene matches. The CDR3 is 14 amino acids. CDR3 residues: CASSGTSQDLEQFF. The CDR3 region has the DNA TGTGCCAGCAGTGGGACTAGCCAGGACCTTGAGCAGTTCTTC.

This clone was detected a few times. The CDR3 spells CSAFPDRNTGELFF. In DNA, the CDR3 is TGCAGCGCCTTTCCGGACAGGAACACCGGGGAGCTGTTTTTT. J is TRBJ2-2 and V is TRBV29-1; D might be TRBD1 (6 bases). The V gene's germline CDR1 is SQVTM and CDR2 ANQGSEA. V lost 7 bases to trimming and J lost 1 base, with 13 bases between them. The CDR3 totals 14 residues.

The chain uses TRBV28 and TRBJ1-5; D gene ambiguous. Looked up from germline, CDR1 is MDHEN and CDR2 is SYDVKM. The CDR3 loop spans 13 amino acids. V lost 3 bases, J lost 1 base, and 4 bases lay in between. The CDR3 region has the DNA TGTGCCAGCAGTTTTGGCAGCAATCAGCCCCAGCATTTT. Its protein is CASSFGSNQPQHF.

This clone was observed a few times. The chain uses TRBV11-1 and TRBJ2-2, with 11 nucleotides matching TRBD1. V was clipped by 3 bases and J by 7 bases; unmatched bases: 4. The CDR3 has 15 amino acids. The germline gives CDR1 SGHAT, CDR2 FQDESV (reference sequence). For the CDR3, the DNA is TGTGCCAGCAGCTTGGACAGGGGGCTTGGCGGGGAGCTGTTTTTT. Translating it yields CASSLDRGLGGELFF.

V is TRBV9 and J is TRBJ1-2; D gene unclear. The germline V gene has CDR1 SGDLS and CDR2 YYNGEE. The CDR3 covers 15 residues. V gave up 4 bases and J gave up 13 bases, with 26 bases separating them. DNA of the CDR3: TGTGCCAGCAGCCCAACTTACTCCGCTGACTCAGTCAGCACCTTC. It translates to CASSPTYSADSVSTF.

This chain links TRBV7-3 with TRBJ1-2; D is unclear. The CDR3 consists of 14 residues. V lost 2 bases and J 0 bases, leaving 7 bases between the germline ends. The germline gives CDR1 SGHTA, CDR2 FQGTGA. Here the CDR3 DNA reads TGTGCCAGCAGCTTACCGGGAGCTAACTATGGCTACACCTTC. Encoded protein: CASSLPGANYGYTF.

The CDR3 is CAWSPGVAYEQYF. The CDR3 coding sequence is TGTGCCTGGAGTCCGGGGGTGGCCTACGAGCAGTACTTC. The chain uses TRBV30 and TRBJ2-5, with D possibly matching TRBD2 (6 bases). The J call may be faulty, since TRBJ2-7 better matches the DNA end. The CDR3 extends over 13 amino acids. In germline, CDR1 is GTSNPN, CDR2 SVGIG (reference sequence).

Notes on this clone: Other DNA sequences of this sample code for an identical CDR3. CDR3 nucleotide sequence: TGTGCCAGCAGTGAACTGGGCGGGAGATACAATGAGCAGTTCTTC. Its protein is CASSELGGRYNEQFF. The chain uses TRBV25-1 and TRBJ2-1; 7 nucleotides line up with TRBD2. V lost 2 bases, J lost 4 bases, and 5 bases stayed unmatched. The CDR3 totals 15 residues. Germline V gives CDR1 MGHDK, CDR2 SYGVNS.

The chain links TRBV30 to TRBJ2-7; D gene unclear. CDR3 length equals 11 residues. V lost 2 bases to trimming and J lost 4 bases, with 6 bases between them. Germline CDR1 and CDR2: GTSNPN and SVGIG (reference sequence). In nucleotides, the CDR3 is TGTGCCTGGAGTCCCCAATACGAGCAGTACTTC. Its translation: CAWSPQYEQYF.

This clone turned up a few times. V usage is TRBV28 and J usage is TRBJ2-7; 8 nucleotides align to TRBD2. Germline CDR1 and CDR2: MDHEN and SYDVKM. This CDR3 region has 15 residues. The ends lost 9 bases at V and 3 bases at J; junction bases unmatched: 13. CDR3 residues: CASQPSGLIYYEQYF. CDR3 sequence (DNA): TGTGCCAGTCAGCCTAGCGGGTTAATCTACTACGAGCAGTACTTC.

This clone was observed a few times. The chain uses TRBV5-4 and TRBJ2-2; TRBD1 matches 9 bases. V was pared by 5 bases and J by 5 bases, with 4 bases of the junction left unmatched. The CDR3 has 14 residues. Germline values: CDR1 SGHNT, CDR2 YYREEE (reference sequence). This CDR3 is CASSAGQGTGELFF. The CDR3 nucleotides are TGTGCCAGCAGTGCCGGACAGGGGACCGGGGAGCTGTTTTTT.

This clone was seen a few times. The rearrangement joins TRBV11-2 to TRBJ2-1; 12 positions agree with TRBD2. Losses at the gene ends were 6 bases for V and 13 bases for J; bases not matched to a gene: 4. Germline V CDR1 and CDR2: SGHAT, FQNNGV. The CDR3 length is 12 residues. The CDR3 loop reads CASRASGRAQFF. In DNA form, the CDR3 reads TGTGCCAGCAGGGCTAGCGGGAGGGCCCAGTTCTTC.

As for this clone: One end of the junction fails to match germline, which may point to a read error. The chain recombines TRBV6-5 with TRBJ2-7, with D perhaps TRBD1 (6 bases). This CDR3 is 14 amino acids long. CDR1 MNHEY and CDR2 SVGAGI come from the germline V gene. The CDR3 loop is CASSTTRDRFRLCF. DNA for the CDR3: TGTGCCAGCAGTACTACACGTGACAGGTTTAGACTTTGCTTC.

This clone was found a few times. The rearrangement links TRBV2 to TRBJ1-5, with 9 nucleotides matching TRBD1. The V gene end was trimmed by 8 bases and the J gene end by 6 bases; junction bases not matched to a gene: 8. Germline V gene sequence: CDR1 SNHLY, CDR2 FYNNEI. The CDR3 length is 14 residues. The CDR3 protein is CASLGQGGSQPQHF. Here the CDR3 DNA reads TGTGCCAGCTTGGGACAGGGAGGGAGTCAGCCCCAGCATTTT. The full variable domain, its missing parts supplied by reference TRBV2 and TRBJ1-5, is EPEVTQTPSHQVTQMGQEVILRCVPISNHLYFYWYRQILGQKVEFLVSFYNNEISEKSEIFDDQFSVERPDGSNFTLKIRSTKLEDSAMYFCASLGQGGSQPQHFGDGTRLSIL.

The rearrangement uses TRBV7-9 and TRBJ1-1; D unclear. Germline V gene lookup returns CDR1 SEHNR and CDR2 FQNEAQ (reference sequence). V was pared by 2 bases and J by 3 bases, with 10 bases between. The CDR3 sequence is 14 residues long. The CDR3 DNA reads as TGTGCCAGCAGCTTAACGGTAGTGGACACTGAAGCTTTCTTT. This sequence encodes CASSLTVVDTEAFF.

The CDR3 nucleotides read TGCAGCGTGCCCCGCGGAGCTTCCTCCTACAATGAGCAGTTCTTC. Translated: CSVPRGASSYNEQFF. The rearrangement links TRBV29-1 to TRBJ2-1; unclear D gene. Germline assignment: CDR1 SQVTM and CDR2 ANQGSEA. The ends were cut back, 6 bases at V and 0 bases at J, with 15 bases in the middle. CDR3 size: 15 residues.

V and J are TRBV5-6 and TRBJ2-5; perhaps TRBD2 as D (6 bases). V shed 4 bases and J shed 5 bases, with 15 bases lying between them. The CDR3 has 14 amino acids. CDR1 is SGHDT and CDR2 is YYEEEE in the germline V gene. The CDR3 DNA follows: TGTGCCAGCAGCGTCAGCCCGGGGAGGGAGACCCAGTACTTC. It specifies CASSVSPGRETQYF.

The chain uses TRBV9 and TRBJ2-7; TRBD1 aligns across 8 bases. This CDR3 is built from 14 residues. V lost 3 bases, J lost 2 bases, and 4 bases stayed unmatched. Germline CDR1 is SGDLS and CDR2 is YYNGEE. CDR3 in amino acids: CASSEQGAPYEQYF. DNA of the CDR3: TGTGCCAGCAGCGAGCAGGGGGCCCCCTACGAGCAGTACTTC.

The chain couples TRBV4-1 to TRBJ2-7, with D hard to call. With 1 base removed from V and 6 bases from J, the gap between germline ends came to 10 bases. Germline CDR1 is MGHRA and CDR2 is YSYEKL. The CDR3 runs 13 residues. This CDR3 is CASSQVGLREQYF. DNA for the CDR3: TGCGCCAGCAGCCAAGTGGGCCTCCGCGAGCAGTACTTC.

This clone has more than one count but fewer than ten. The V and J genes are TRBV28 and TRBJ2-7, with a weak D call TRBD2 (7 bases). This CDR3 is 13 amino acids long. The germline V and J ends were trimmed by 5 bases and 7 bases, with 15 bases remaining between them. In germline, CDR1 is MDHEN, CDR2 SYDVKM. The DNA for the CDR3 is TGTGCCAGCAGTACCCCAGGGAGGGGGGAGCAGTACTTC. Translation gives CASSTPGRGEQYF.

In its sample, this clone was seen a few times. V is TRBV9 and J is TRBJ2-1, with D possibly matching TRBD2 (5 bases). V gave up 0 bases and J gave up 12 bases, with 10 bases separating them. Germline V gene sequence: CDR1 SGDLS, CDR2 YYNGEE. The CDR3 consists of 12 residues. The CDR3 DNA sequence: TGTGCCAGCAGCGTAGACGTGGGGAGGCAGTTCTTC. It translates to CASSVDVGRQFF.

With regard to this clone: Other nucleotide sequences from this sample produce the same CDR3. This chain uses TRBV9 with TRBJ2-1; no firm D call. Looked up from germline, CDR1 is SGDLS and CDR2 is YYNGEE. The CDR3 contains 13 residues. V gave up 2 bases and J gave up 3 bases, with 6 bases separating them. The CDR3 reads CASSVGSYNEQFF. CDR3 nucleotides: TGTGCCAGCAGCGTGGGCAGCTACAATGAGCAGTTCTTC.

The chain joins TRBV5-4 to TRBJ2-2; D is undetermined. Trimming removed 4 bases at V and 8 bases at J, with 12 bases between. Germline V gene sequence: CDR1 SGHNT, CDR2 YYREEE (reference sequence). The CDR3 length is 13 residues. This CDR3 is CASSKQHRGELFF. As DNA, the CDR3 is TGTGCCAGCAGCAAACAGCACCGAGGGGAGCTGTTTTTT.

This clone was observed a few times. The V gene is TRBV18, the J gene TRBJ2-7; D is unresolved. Germline assignment: CDR1 KGHSH and CDR2 LQKENI. The CDR3 runs to 14 residues. The V end lost 3 bases, the J end lost 3 bases, and 12 bases lay between the germline ends. CDR3 residues: CASSPTDTNYEQYF. The CDR3 nucleotides read TGTGCCAGCTCACCCACCGACACAAACTACGAGCAGTACTTC.

This clone was detected only a few times. This sequence joins TRBV4-3 and TRBJ1-5, with D uncertain. Germline V gives CDR1 LGHNA, CDR2 YSLEER. Trimming stripped 5 bases from V and 4 bases from J, with 9 bases between. This CDR3 region has 13 residues. The CDR3 loop reads CASSENFNQPQHF. The CDR3 DNA reads as TGCGCCAGCAGCGAGAACTTTAATCAGCCCCAGCATTTT.

This chain joins TRBV27 and TRBJ2-2; D unresolved. Germline V lookup: CDR1 MNHEY, CDR2 SMNVEV (reference sequence). Trimming cost V 0 bases and J 6 bases, with 17 bases left between them. The CDR3 consists of 17 residues. The CDR3 region has the DNA TGTGCCAGCAGTTTATCCCCCCTAGTTCTGGCGGCCGGGGAGCTGTTTTTT. It translates to CASSLSPLVLAAGELFF.

The chain couples TRBV9 to TRBJ2-1, with 9 positions matching TRBD2. V trimming: 6 bases; J trimming: 5 bases; junction bases outside the gene matches: 6. The length of the CDR3 is 14 residues. Germline V CDR1 and CDR2: SGDLS, YYNGEE. DNA for the CDR3: TGTGCCAGCACCCAGGCTAGCGGGAACAATGAGCAGTTCTTC. Translation: CASTQASGNNEQFF.